A selection of T cell receptor beta chains follows, all from one sample in a study of beta chain features in type 1 diabetes. The data were produced by immunoSEQ multiplex PCR, yet TCRdb's version contains in-frame clones alone and is incomplete. The repertoire holds some 400,000 clones, with roughly 15% as singletons. What was sequenced was naive CD4+ T cells from blood. Receptors were obtained from a young woman in good health. Both conserved end residues are part of each CDR3.

J: TRBJ1-1
V: TRBV30
CDR3: CAWSVLWTEAFF

J: TRBJ1-1
V: TRBV18
CDR3: CASSPRGNTEAFF

J: TRBJ1-1
V: TRBV23-1
CDR3: CASSQLRGLFHTEAFF

J: TRBJ2-1
V: TRBV29-1
CDR3: CSVPTSGQFF

J: TRBJ2-5
V: TRBV5-4
CDR3: CASSKTGSQETQYF

J: TRBJ1-5
V: TRBV28
CDR3: CASRTGIGNQPQHF

J: TRBJ1-1
V: TRBV27
CDR3: CASSPQVGRWNTEAFF

J: TRBJ2-1
V: TRBV28
CDR3: CASITAGGGVNEQFF

J: TRBJ2-7
V: TRBV30
CDR3: CAWGTGNYEQYF

J: TRBJ2-2
V: TRBV7-9
CDR3: CASSFRTENTGELFF

J: TRBJ1-1
V: TRBV15
CDR3: CAITRRQTNTEAFF

J: TRBJ1-5
V: TRBV10-3
CDR3: CAIRRDRDQPQHF

J: TRBJ1-2
V: TRBV28
CDR3: CASFLTIPGYGYTF

J: TRBJ2-1
V: TRBV7-3
CDR3: CASSLGTSGRLDEQFF

J: TRBJ2-1
V: TRBV5-1
CDR3: CASRTTTGVQFF

J: TRBJ2-3
V: TRBV15
CDR3: CATSRGIFGLAGDGGTDTQYF

J: TRBJ2-7
V: TRBV7-8
CDR3: CASSLEPGLLSSEQYF

J: TRBJ1-2
V: TRBV7-9
CDR3: CASSPQDSGYTF

J: TRBJ2-1
V: TRBV28
CDR3: CASSLWREGKNEQFF

J: TRBJ2-1
V: TRBV20-1
CDR3: CSASGGNEQFF

J: TRBJ2-1
V: TRBV30
CDR3: CAWDGQKSYNEQFF

J: TRBJ2-1
V: TRBV28
CDR3: CASSPLAGGSYNEQFF

J: TRBJ2-2
V: TRBV19
CDR3: CASNFGAWGQGTGELFF

J: TRBJ1-1
V: TRBV27
CDR3: CASSLRESDTEAFF

J: TRBJ2-5
V: TRBV30
CDR3: CAWSVHGGETQYF

J: TRBJ2-7
V: TRBV27
CDR3: CASSPNSIGEQYF

J: TRBJ1-1
V: TRBV9
CDR3: CASSPGTAGDTEAFF

J: TRBJ2-3
V: TRBV7-9
CDR3: CASSINTDTQYF

J: TRBJ2-1
V: TRBV2
CDR3: CASKGGRTFQLEQFF